Shown below are 15 T cell receptor beta chains from a single sample sequenced in a study of T cell changes during pregnancy in multiple sclerosis. Sequencing used immunoSEQ multiplex PCR; TCRdb keeps in-frame clones, though not all of them. The sample comprises fewer than 25,000 clones, less than 95% of which are singletons, and around 0.69% rests with the top ten. The sample in question was CD4+ T cells from peripheral blood mononuclear cells, obtained in the third trimester of pregnancy. Receptors originate from a female donor in good health, enrolled as a control in a pregnancy study.

The chain is built from TRBV11-3 and TRBJ2-1; 11 positions agree with TRBD2. V lost 1 base to trimming and J lost 7 bases; unmatched junction nucleotides: 9. CDR1 and CDR2 (germline): SGHNT, YENEEA. CDR3 length: 17 residues. Here the CDR3 reads CASSLASLAGVGNEQFF. DNA of the CDR3: TGTGCCAGCAGCTTAGCCTCACTAGCGGGAGTCGGTAATGAGCAGTTCTTC.

The rearrangement links TRBV2 to TRBJ2-5, with D hard to call. Germline V lookup: CDR1 SNHLY, CDR2 FYNNEI. The V and J ends lost 3 bases and 5 bases respectively, with 13 bases between them. The CDR3 is 14 amino acids. The CDR3 sequence: CASSDVQILETQYF. The CDR3 region has the DNA TGTGCCAGCAGTGATGTCCAGATCTTGGAGACCCAGTACTTC.

This clone was seen more than once but under ten times. This chain joins TRBV9 and TRBJ1-1; TRBD1 matches at 8 bases. CDR1 and CDR2 (germline): SGDLS, YYNGEE. Losses at the gene ends were 4 bases for V and 0 bases for J; bases not matched to a gene: 5. This CDR3 region has 15 residues. The CDR3 protein is CASSPRQGLNTEAFF. CDR3 nucleotide sequence: TGTGCCAGCAGCCCCCGACAGGGGTTGAACACTGAAGCTTTCTTT.

The J gene is TRBJ1-1, the V gene TRBV7-9, with 7 bases matching TRBD1. The CDR3 spans 13 residues. J lost 5 bases, V lost 4 bases, and 4 bases had no gene match. Germline V lookup: CDR1 SEHNR, CDR2 FQNEAQ (reference sequence). The CDR3 region is CASSSRQGTEAFF. For the CDR3, the DNA is TGTGCCAGCAGCTCCCGACAGGGAACTGAAGCTTTCTTT.

The CDR3 here is CAWSDPVRAATYGYTF. CDR3 DNA: TGTGCCTGGAGTGACCCTGTGAGGGCAGCTACCTATGGCTACACCTTC. The chain links TRBV30 to TRBJ1-2, with D unclear. V lost 1 base to trimming and J lost 4 bases, with 19 bases between them. Germline loops: CDR1 GTSNPN, CDR2 SVGIG (reference sequence). This CDR3 region has 16 residues.

The chain has TRBV7-3 and TRBJ2-4; a weak D match, TRBD2 (6 bases). This CDR3 spans 14 amino acids. Germline V lookup: CDR1 SGHTA, CDR2 FQGTGA. The germline V and J ends were trimmed by 5 bases and 5 bases, with 13 bases remaining between them. CDR3 sequence (DNA): TGTGCCAGCAGCCGGGGGTTTGGAGAAAACATTCAGTACTTC. Its protein is CASSRGFGENIQYF.

The V gene is TRBV19, the J gene TRBJ1-2, with TRBD1 as a possible D gene (6 bases). The CDR3 has 13 residues. Trimming shortened V by 5 bases and J by 6 bases, and 13 bases separated the two germline ends. Germline V gives CDR1 LNHDA, CDR2 SQIVND (reference sequence). This CDR3 is CASSVQGPHGYTF. CDR3 coding DNA: TGTGCCAGTAGTGTACAGGGCCCGCATGGCTACACCTTC.

This clone has more than one count but fewer than ten. This chain joins TRBV6-5 and TRBJ1-4; 8 bases fit TRBD1. V lost 6 bases to trimming and J lost 5 bases; unmatched junction nucleotides: 5. Germline CDR1 MNHEY, CDR2 SVGAGI. The CDR3 runs to 14 residues. CDR3 bases: TGTGCCAGCAGACTCCAGGGGGCCAATGAAAAACTGTTTTTT. Translated: CASRLQGANEKLFF.

This sequence joins TRBV28 and TRBJ2-7; 7 positions match TRBD1. Unmatched junction bases numbered 8, after V lost 8 bases and J lost 1 base. The V gene's germline CDR1 is MDHEN and CDR2 SYDVKM. The CDR3 totals 14 residues. The CDR3 DNA reads as TGTGCCAGCCTTAGGACAGGAAAGTCCTACGAGCAGTACTTC. Its translation is CASLRTGKSYEQYF.

The J gene is TRBJ2-7, the V gene TRBV7-9, with D possibly TRBD1 on 6 matching bases. Trimming pared 6 bases from V and 4 bases from J, leaving 10 bases between. From germline, CDR1 is SEHNR and CDR2 FQNEAQ (reference sequence). The CDR3 loop spans 12 amino acids. In DNA, the CDR3 is TGTGCCAGCAGTCAAACAGGGTACGAGCAGTACTTC. Amino acids: CASSQTGYEQYF.

The genes are TRBV9 and TRBJ1-2; possibly TRBD1 for D (5 bases). CDR3 length: 15 residues. Germline CDR1 SGDLS, CDR2 YYNGEE. V lost 2 bases and J lost 4, with 15 bases in between. The DNA of the CDR3 is TGTGCCAGCAGCGTTGGGGGGTCCCGACTCTATGGCTACACCTTC. It codes for CASSVGGSRLYGYTF. Drawing the rest from reference TRBV9 and TRBJ1-2, the complete variable domain is DSGVTQTPKHLITATGQRVTLRCSPRSGDLSVYWYQQSLDQGLQFLIQYYNGEERAKGNILERFSAQQFPDLHSELNLSSLELGDSALYFCASSVGGSRLYGYTFGSGTRLTVV.

The CDR3 sequence is CSANGEEGYTF. CDR3 sequence (DNA): TGCAGTGCTAACGGGGAGGAGGGCTACACCTTC. The genes are TRBV20-1 and TRBJ1-2; D remains ambiguous. CDR3 length equals 11 residues. CDR1 is DFQATT, CDR2 SNEGSKA, per germline (reference sequence). Trimming left V 4 bases short and J 8 bases short, with 11 bases between.

V usage is TRBV25-1 and J usage is TRBJ2-1; 8 bases map to TRBD2. Trimming cost V 6 bases and J 4 bases; bases outside gene matches: 14. Germline lookup yields CDR1 MGHDK and CDR2 SYGVNS. The CDR3 is 17 amino acids. The CDR3 spells CASSDIAGTRRYNEQFF. The CDR3, as DNA: TGTGCCAGCAGCGACATAGCCGGGACTAGACGATACAATGAGCAGTTCTTC.

This clone was detected a few times. J is TRBJ2-7 and V is TRBV6-6; 10 bases agree with TRBD1. Germline loops: CDR1 MNHNY, CDR2 SVGAGI (reference sequence). The ends lost 5 bases at V and 7 bases at J; junction bases unmatched: 8. This CDR3 region has 14 residues. As DNA, the CDR3 is TGTGCCAGCAGTGTGACAGGGGGCGCGTGGGAGCAGTACTTC. Translation: CASSVTGGAWEQYF.

This sequence joins TRBV9 and TRBJ1-6, with D perhaps matching TRBD1 (6 bases). Looked up from germline, CDR1 is SGDLS and CDR2 is YYNGEE. Trimming cost V 0 bases and J 13 bases, with 14 bases left between them. The CDR3 contains 14 residues. Written as DNA, the CDR3 is TGTGCCAGCAGCGTAGAACAGGGTTTTATGCCCCTCCACTTT. The encoded protein is CASSVEQGFMPLHF.